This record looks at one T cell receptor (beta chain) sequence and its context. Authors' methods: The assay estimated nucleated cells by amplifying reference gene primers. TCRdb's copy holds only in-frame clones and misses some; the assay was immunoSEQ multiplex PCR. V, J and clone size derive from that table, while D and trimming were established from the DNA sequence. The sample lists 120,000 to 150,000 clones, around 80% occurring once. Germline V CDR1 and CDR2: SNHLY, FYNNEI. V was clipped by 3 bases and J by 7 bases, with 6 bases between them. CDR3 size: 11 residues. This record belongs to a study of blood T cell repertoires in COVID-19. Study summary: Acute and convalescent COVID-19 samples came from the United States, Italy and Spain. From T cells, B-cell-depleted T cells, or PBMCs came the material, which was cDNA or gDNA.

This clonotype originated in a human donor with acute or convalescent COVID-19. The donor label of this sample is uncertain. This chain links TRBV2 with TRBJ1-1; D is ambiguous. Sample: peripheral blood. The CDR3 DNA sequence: TGTGCCAGCAGTGAGACGGGTGAAGCTTTCTTT. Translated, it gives CASSETGEAFF. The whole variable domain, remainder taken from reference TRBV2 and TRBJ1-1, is EPEVTQTPSHQVTQMGQEVILRCVPISNHLYFYWYRQILGQKVEFLVSFYNNEISEKSEIFDDQFSVERPDGSNFTLKIRSTKLEDSAMYFCASSETGEAFFGQGTRLTVV.